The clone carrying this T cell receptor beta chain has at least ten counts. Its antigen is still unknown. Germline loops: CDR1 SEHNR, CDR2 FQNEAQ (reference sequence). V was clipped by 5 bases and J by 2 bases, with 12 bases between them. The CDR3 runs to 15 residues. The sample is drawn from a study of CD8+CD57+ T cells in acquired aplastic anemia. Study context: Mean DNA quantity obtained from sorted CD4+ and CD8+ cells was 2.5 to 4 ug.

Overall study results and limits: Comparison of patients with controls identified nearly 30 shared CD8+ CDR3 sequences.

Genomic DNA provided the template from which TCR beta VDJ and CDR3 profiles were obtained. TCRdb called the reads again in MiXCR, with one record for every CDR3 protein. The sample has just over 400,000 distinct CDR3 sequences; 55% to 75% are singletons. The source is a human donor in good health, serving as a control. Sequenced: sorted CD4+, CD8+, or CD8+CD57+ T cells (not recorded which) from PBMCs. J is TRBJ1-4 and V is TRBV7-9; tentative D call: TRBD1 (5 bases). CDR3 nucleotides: TGTGCCAGCAGCCCCGCGGGGGGGACTAATGAAAAACTGTTTTTT. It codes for CASSPAGGTNEKLFF.